This TCR beta chain is drawn from a study of tumor-infiltrating lymphocytes in primary liver carcinoma. On the study more broadly: Spanning 30 to 69 years of age, the patients were men and women.

In this sample, this clonotype turned up a few times. Alongside blood RNA obtained from unsorted whole blood, germline DNA was also extracted. From approximately 0.5 ug of total RNA, TCR beta-specific cDNA was reverse-transcribed using a constant-region primer. Slightly modified ARM-PCR with three nested multiplex PCR rounds yielded TCR beta libraries. It was with TRBV1-TRBV30 forward primers and a C-beta reverse primer that the first two PCR rounds were run, at about 9 cycles each. TCRdb processed the multiplex PCR reads anew with MiXCR; each CDR3 protein has one entry. The sample contains hundreds of thousands of distinct CDR3 sequences, roughly three fifths of which appear only once. CDR1 and CDR2 (germline): SGHDT, YYEEEE. Trimming shortened V by 4 bases and J by 3 bases, and 10 bases separated the two germline ends. The CDR3 consists of 13 residues.

The chain carries TRBV5-6 and TRBJ2-5; weak D call: TRBD1 (5 bases). The receptor comes from a woman between 25 and 40 years old with primary liver carcinoma and hepatitis B virus infection. What was sequenced was peripheral blood. CDR3 in amino acids: CASSPDREETQYF. In nucleotides, the CDR3 is TGTGCCAGCAGCCCCGACAGAGAAGAGACCCAGTACTTC.